These 20 T cell receptor beta chains originate from one sample sequenced in a study of response to subunit inactivated influenza vaccine. In TCRdb, the RT-PCR reads were re-called with MiXCR into one record per CDR3 protein. This sample has around 600,000 distinct CDR3 sequences, with over 9% found just once. These same data were also listed under a study on T cells expressing NK-cell markers. This second study says: Libraries used 5'RACE template switching adding universal primer site and UMIs.

The material sequenced was PBMCs from blood, taken on the day of vaccination. The receptors here all came from a man aged 45 to 65 who received an inactivated influenza vaccine.

The chain links TRBV19 to TRBJ2-1; 7 nucleotides line up with TRBD2. The CDR3 runs to 17 residues. The V gene's germline CDR1 is LNHDA and CDR2 SQIVND (reference sequence). Unmatched junction bases numbered 12, after V lost 7 bases and J lost 0 bases. The DNA of the CDR3 is TGTGCCAGTACCCCCGGTCCAGCGGGAAGCTCCTACAATGAGCAGTTCTTC. Encoded protein: CASTPGPAGSSYNEQFF. The complete variable domain, with remaining parts taken from reference TRBV19 and TRBJ2-1, reads DGGITQSPKYLFRKEGQNVTLSCEQNLNHDAMYWYRQDPGQGLRLIYYSQIVNDFQKGDIAEGYSVSREKKESFPLTVTSAQKNPTAFYLCASTPGPAGSSYNEQFFGPGTRLTVL.

In this sample, this clonotype turned up many times. The chain joins TRBV28 to TRBJ2-2; D is unclear. There are 15 residues in the CDR3. Germline values: CDR1 MDHEN, CDR2 SYDVKM. Trimming took 5 bases from V and 5 from J, leaving 15 bases between them. CDR3 in DNA: TGTGCCAGCAGTCCCAGTTCAGGTGTGACCGGGGAGCTGTTTTTT. It is translated as CASSPSSGVTGELFF.

In this sample, this clonotype turned up a few times. CDR3 protein: CASSWTGASNQPQHF. Written as DNA, the CDR3 is TGTGCCAGCAGCTGGACAGGGGCGAGCAATCAGCCCCAGCATTTT. V and J are TRBV5-5 and TRBJ1-5, with TRBD1 matching 9 bases. The CDR3 is 15 amino acids. Per germline, CDR1 SGHKS and CDR2 YYEKEE (reference sequence). V shed 3 bases and J 1 base; nucleotides not matched to a gene: 2.

This clonotype was detected only once. The chain joins TRBV20-1 to TRBJ2-7; D gene unclear. Trimming removed 2 bases at V and 2 bases at J, with 7 bases between. The CDR3 contains 12 residues. The V gene's germline CDR1 is DFQATT and CDR2 SNEGSKA (reference sequence). The CDR3 is CSARSQTYEQYF. The DNA of the CDR3 is TGCAGTGCTAGATCGCAGACCTACGAGCAGTACTTC.

The J gene is TRBJ2-7, the V gene TRBV4-1; 8 bases are a match to TRBD2. Trimming cost V 1 base and J 5 bases; bases outside gene matches: 10. Germline CDR1 is MGHRA and CDR2 is YSYEKL. The CDR3 runs to 16 residues. In DNA form, the CDR3 reads TGCGCCAGCAGCCAAGGCAATGGAGCGGGAGCCGACGAGCAGTACTTC. This encodes CASSQGNGAGADEQYF.

The chain carries TRBV7-2 and TRBJ2-5, with 14 positions matching TRBD2. Per the germline V gene, CDR1 is SGHTA and CDR2 is FQGNSA. The length of the CDR3 is 16 residues. The trim removed 5 bases at V and 5 bases at J, leaving 7 bases unmatched. CDR3 in DNA: TGTGCCAGCAGCCAGACTAGCGGGGGGGCCGGGGAGACCCAGTACTTC. Its translation: CASSQTSGGAGETQYF.

The rearrangement joins TRBV19 to TRBJ2-2; D call uncertain. This CDR3 contains 12 residues. Per germline, CDR1 LNHDA and CDR2 SQIVND (reference sequence). V was trimmed by 6 bases and J by 13 bases, leaving 15 bases between them. CDR3 coding DNA: TGTGCCAGTAGGAACAGATTGGGCGTGCTGTTTTTT. Its translation is CASRNRLGVLFF.

This clonotype was recorded at least ten times. The chain couples TRBV12-3 or TRBV12-4 to TRBJ2-1; 8 bases agree with TRBD2. This CDR3 comprises 14 residues. V lost 7 bases to trimming and J lost 6 bases; unmatched junction nucleotides: 8. CDR3: CASTPGTRVNEQFF. CDR3 nucleotide sequence: TGTGCCAGCACCCCGGGGACTAGGGTCAATGAGCAGTTCTTC.

This clonotype was seen repeatedly, ten times or more. The V and J genes are TRBV24-1 and TRBJ2-1, with D possibly matching TRBD2 (5 bases). Germline V gene data show CDR1 as KGHDR and CDR2 as SFDVKD. Between the trimmed V and J ends, which lost 7 bases and 3 bases, there was a span of 18 bases. The CDR3 totals 16 residues. The CDR3 region has the DNA TGTGCCACCAGCGACGCCCTACTCCGGGACTACAATGAGCAGTTCTTC. It translates to CATSDALLRDYNEQFF.

The V call is TRBV20-1, the J call TRBJ1-6, with D possibly being TRBD1 (5 bases). In germline, CDR1 is DFQATT, CDR2 SNEGSKA (reference sequence). Trimming shortened V by 6 bases and J by 9 bases, and 18 bases separated the two germline ends. The CDR3 consists of 14 residues. CDR3 protein: CSAGAPLGRSPLHF. The CDR3 DNA is TGCAGTGCCGGGGCCCCTTTGGGTCGTTCACCCCTCCACTTT.

This clonotype was seen a few times. This chain joins TRBV29-1 and TRBJ1-1; 10 bases agree with TRBD1. Germline CDR1 reads SQVTM; CDR2 reads ANQGSEA. This CDR3 spans 12 amino acids. V shed 6 bases, J shed 6 bases, and the junction held 4 bases outside the gene matches. The DNA of the CDR3 is TGCAGCGTGACAGGGGGCAGCGCTGAAGCTTTCTTT. Its translation: CSVTGGSAEAFF.

This rearrangement joins TRBV12-3 or TRBV12-4 to TRBJ2-7; the match to TRBD2 covers 7 bases. The CDR3 contains 14 residues. The trim removed 7 bases at V and 8 bases at J, leaving 14 bases unmatched. The CDR3 here is CASKLKKSGVKQYF. CDR3 nucleotides: TGTGCCAGCAAATTAAAAAAGAGCGGGGTTAAGCAGTACTTC.

This clonotype turned up a few times. V and J are TRBV5-1 and TRBJ2-3; TRBD1 agrees at 7 bases. This CDR3 has 14 amino acids. CDR1 and CDR2 from the germline V gene are SGHRS and YFSETQ. The junction had 4 bases not matched to a gene; V was cut back by 2 bases and J by 4 bases. Here the CDR3 DNA reads TGCGCCAGCAGCTTACAGGGGCAGGCAGATACGCAGTATTTT. It is translated as CASSLQGQADTQYF.

This clonotype showed up many times. V is TRBV9 and J is TRBJ2-7; perhaps TRBD1 as D (6 bases). This CDR3 has 13 amino acids. V shed 3 bases and J shed 3 bases, with 10 bases lying between them. The V gene's germline CDR1 is SGDLS and CDR2 YYNGEE. This CDR3 reads CASSAGTNYEQYF. The CDR3 DNA sequence: TGTGCCAGCAGCGCCGGGACAAACTACGAGCAGTACTTC.

This clonotype was seen more than once but under ten times. The chain employs TRBV3-1 and TRBJ2-7; 9 nucleotides line up with TRBD1. The ends lost 3 bases at V and 2 bases at J; junction bases unmatched: 5. Germline V gene data show CDR1 as LGHDT and CDR2 as YNNKEL (reference sequence). This CDR3 spans 15 amino acids. The CDR3 sequence is CASSQRGTGTYEQYF. The CDR3 DNA is TGTGCCAGCAGCCAGCGGGGGACAGGGACCTACGAGCAGTACTTC.

This clonotype was seen at least ten times. V usage is TRBV12-3 or TRBV12-4 and J usage is TRBJ2-6, with D perhaps being TRBD1 or TRBD2 (6 bases each). The V gene lost 2 bases and the J gene lost 3 bases, with 17 bases spanning the gap. The CDR3 runs 18 residues. The CDR3, as DNA: TGTGCCAGCAGTTTATGGGTTTTCGGGGGCGATGGGGCCAACGTCCTGACTTTC. It codes for CASSLWVFGGDGANVLTF.

This clonotype has a handful of counts. The chain employs TRBV15 and TRBJ2-3, with 7 bases that match TRBD1. CDR1 and CDR2 (germline): LNHNV, YYDKDF (reference sequence). The J segment lost 2 bases and the V segment lost 1 base, leaving 3 bases of the junction unmatched. The CDR3 spans 15 residues. The CDR3 DNA follows: TGTGCCACCAGCAGAGTGACAGGGACCACAGATACGCAGTATTTT. It translates to CATSRVTGTTDTQYF.

The V call is TRBV9, the J call TRBJ2-1; 14 bases line up with TRBD2. The trim removed 3 bases at V and 10 bases at J, leaving 6 bases unmatched. The germline CDR1 and CDR2 sequences are SGDLS and YYNGEE. This CDR3 has 15 amino acids. Here the CDR3 reads CASSGTSGRMGEQFF. In DNA form, the CDR3 reads TGTGCCAGCAGCGGGACTAGCGGGAGGATGGGAGAGCAGTTCTTC.

The rearrangement uses TRBV20-1 and TRBJ1-5; 7 nucleotides line up with TRBD1. Germline CDR1 reads DFQATT; CDR2 reads SNEGSKA (reference sequence). The ends lost 5 bases at V and 4 bases at J; junction bases unmatched: 5. The CDR3 is 13 residues long. The CDR3 protein is CSAGRDSNQPQHF. CDR3 nucleotide sequence: TGCAGTGCTGGTCGGGACAGTAATCAGCCCCAGCATTTT.

CDR3 sequence (DNA): TGCGCCAGCAATCCCGAGGCGGCTAGCTCCTACAATGAGCAGTTCTTC. Its protein product is CASNPEAASSYNEQFF. The chain combines TRBV5-1 with TRBJ2-1; D ambiguous. Germline values: CDR1 SGHRS, CDR2 YFSETQ. V lost 6 bases to trimming and J lost 0 bases, with 16 bases between them. The CDR3 loop spans 16 amino acids.